These 17 T cell receptor beta chains were sequenced from one sample in a study of ipilimumab plus nivolumab after autologous stem cell transplantation. Here immunoSEQ multiplex PCR was the method, and the copy in TCRdb shows in-frame clones only, minus some. The sample includes around 4,000 clones, about 91% of them seen just once. Here the sequenced sample was PBMCs, taken in a trial of ipilimumab plus nivolumab as post-transplant consolidation. Receptor source: a male donor with multiple myeloma.

This chain links TRBV7-9 with TRBJ2-3; a weak D match, TRBD2 (6 bases). CDR1 is SEHNR and CDR2 is FQNEAQ in the germline V gene (reference sequence). V was cut by 3 bases and J by 3 bases, with 16 bases left in between. The CDR3 totals 16 residues. The DNA of the CDR3 is TGTGCCAGCAGCTTGAGCGGCGGAGGGCTGACAGATACGCAGTATTTT. Translated: CASSLSGGGLTDTQYF.

The chain carries TRBV2 and TRBJ1-5; 7 bases are shared with TRBD1. This CDR3 is built from 14 residues. The V gene end was trimmed by 5 bases and the J gene end by 5 bases; junction bases not matched to a gene: 6. From germline, CDR1 is SNHLY and CDR2 FYNNEI. CDR3 sequence reads: CASSKEQGYQPQHF. For the CDR3, the DNA is TGTGCCAGCAGTAAGGAACAGGGGTATCAGCCCCAGCATTTT.

The chain uses TRBV5-4 and TRBJ2-1, with 7 bases aligning to TRBD1. J was trimmed by 0 bases and V by 4 bases; bases with no gene match: 4. CDR3 length: 15 residues. Per germline, CDR1 SGHNT and CDR2 YYREEE (reference sequence). The CDR3, as DNA: TGTGCCAGCAGCCACAGGGGCGGCTCCTACAATGAGCAGTTCTTC. The encoded protein is CASSHRGGSYNEQFF.

V gene TRBV28 combines with J gene TRBJ1-1; TRBD1 matches 9 bases. The CDR3 has 14 amino acids. The junction had 3 bases not matched to a gene; V was cut back by 6 bases and J by 1 base. The germline gives CDR1 MDHEN, CDR2 SYDVKM. The CDR3, as DNA: TGTGCCAGCAGGTACAGGGGGCAGAACACTGAAGCTTTCTTT. Amino acid sequence: CASRYRGQNTEAFF.

This chain joins TRBV28 and TRBJ2-7; possible D gene TRBD1, 6 bases. This CDR3 has 16 residues. Trimming shortened V by 1 base and J by 0 bases, and 13 bases separated the two germline ends. From germline, CDR1 is MDHEN and CDR2 SYDVKM. CDR3 DNA sequence: TGTGCCAGCAGTTTATTCTCTACAGGGAGCTCCTACGAGCAGTACTTC. It translates to CASSLFSTGSSYEQYF. The full variable domain, with the rest looked up from reference TRBV28 and TRBJ2-7, is DVKVTQSSRYLVKRTGEKVFLECVQDMDHENMFWYRQDPGLGLRLIYFSYDVKMKEKGDIPEGYSVSREKKERFSLILESASTNQTSMYLCASSLFSTGSSYEQYFGPGTRLTVT.

The V and J genes are TRBV30 and TRBJ2-1; 10 bases line up with TRBD2. This CDR3 spans 15 amino acids. V lost 3 bases and J lost 6; bases outside the gene matches: 8. Germline assignment: CDR1 GTSNPN and CDR2 SVGIG (reference sequence). The DNA of the CDR3 is TGTGCCTGGAGCACTATAGCGGGAGGTATCAATGAGCAGTTCTTC. It specifies CAWSTIAGGINEQFF.

The chain employs TRBV10-1 and TRBJ1-2; 12 nucleotides match TRBD1. V was clipped by 3 bases and J by 3 bases; unmatched bases: 11. The length of the CDR3 is 18 residues. Germline lookup yields CDR1 WNHNN and CDR2 SYGVQD (reference sequence). The CDR3 bases are TGCGCCAGCAGTGATCCCGGGACAGGGGGCGACCCATACTATGGCTACACCTTC. Translating it yields CASSDPGTGGDPYYGYTF.

The V gene is TRBV28, the J gene TRBJ2-5; D is unresolved. V lost 6 bases, J lost 4 bases, and 9 bases lay in between. The germline V gene encodes CDR1 MDHEN and CDR2 SYDVKM. The CDR3 is 12 residues long. CDR3 DNA: TGTGCCAGCAGATCGAGAGGAGAGACCCAGTACTTC. This gives the protein CASRSRGETQYF. Combining the CDR3 with reference TRBV28 and TRBJ2-5 gives the whole variable domain DVKVTQSSRYLVKRTGEKVFLECVQDMDHENMFWYRQDPGLGLRLIYFSYDVKMKEKGDIPEGYSVSREKKERFSLILESASTNQTSMYLCASRSRGETQYFGPGTRLLVL.

The chain uses TRBV7-8 and TRBJ2-1; D is undetermined. The V end was cut by 1 base, the J end by 4 bases, with 11 bases between. The CDR3 consists of 15 residues. Looked up from germline, CDR1 is SGHVS and CDR2 is FQNEAQ. DNA for the CDR3: TGTGCCAGCAGCTTAGAGACTTCGGATTACAATGAGCAGTTCTTC. It is translated as CASSLETSDYNEQFF.

J is TRBJ2-1 and V is TRBV4-2; D is perhaps TRBD1 or TRBD2 (5 bases each). The CDR3 sequence is 14 residues long. The V and J ends lost 5 bases and 5 bases respectively, with 13 bases between them. Germline V gene data show CDR1 as LGHNA and CDR2 as YNFKEQ. The CDR3, as DNA: TGTGCCAGCAGCTCGGACGGGGCAGACAATGAGCAGTTCTTC. Amino acid sequence: CASSSDGADNEQFF.

The chain links TRBV28 to TRBJ2-3; tentatively, D is TRBD2 (5 bases). Germline V gives CDR1 MDHEN, CDR2 SYDVKM. The CDR3 is made up of 14 amino acids. V was pared by 4 bases and J by 1 base, with 9 bases between. CDR3 bases: TGTGCCAGCAGTTACAAGCGGCGCACAGATACGCAGTATTTT. This encodes CASSYKRRTDTQYF.

This rearrangement joins TRBV19 to TRBJ2-7; D is unclear. Germline CDR1 LNHDA, CDR2 SQIVND (reference sequence). The CDR3 has 14 residues. V shed 4 bases and J shed 6 bases, with 16 bases lying between them. The CDR3 bases are TGTGCCAGTAGTACCCCTGTAAAGGGCTCCGAGCAGTACTTC. Amino acid sequence: CASSTPVKGSEQYF. Complete variable domain (other parts from reference TRBV19 and TRBJ2-7): DGGITQSPKYLFRKEGQNVTLSCEQNLNHDAMYWYRQDPGQGLRLIYYSQIVNDFQKGDIAEGYSVSREKKESFPLTVTSAQKNPTAFYLCASSTPVKGSEQYFGPGTRLTVT.

This rearrangement joins TRBV14 to TRBJ2-2, with 13 bases aligning to TRBD2. The V and J ends lost 4 bases and 4 bases, in that order; junction bases with no gene match: 3. The CDR3 consists of 16 residues. The germline V gene has CDR1 SGHDN and CDR2 FVKESK. The CDR3 coding sequence is TGTGCCAGCAGCCTGACTAGCGGGAGGCCCACCGGGGAGCTGTTTTTT. Encoded protein: CASSLTSGRPTGELFF.

The genes are TRBV4-2 and TRBJ2-2; the D is unclear. The ends were cut back, 0 bases at V and 9 bases at J, with 8 bases in the middle. The CDR3 loop spans 13 amino acids. Germline lookup yields CDR1 LGHNA and CDR2 YNFKEQ. DNA for the CDR3: TGTGCCAGCAGCCAAGATTCCCGGCGGGAGCTGTTTTTT. This codes for CASSQDSRRELFF.

CDR3 amino acids: CASTYSDIMNTEAFF. The DNA of the CDR3 is TGTGCCAGCACTTATTCGGACATCATGAACACTGAAGCTTTCTTT. The chain has TRBV28 and TRBJ1-1; D perhaps matches TRBD1 (5 bases). This CDR3 is built from 15 residues. The V gene lost 7 bases and the J gene lost 0 bases, with 15 bases spanning the gap. The germline V gene encodes CDR1 MDHEN and CDR2 SYDVKM.

This clone was seen once. The rearrangement joins TRBV7-8 to TRBJ2-2; D is possibly TRBD1 or TRBD2 (5 bases each). The V and J ends lost 5 bases and 3 bases respectively, with 22 bases between them. CDR3 length: 18 residues. Per germline, CDR1 SGHVS and CDR2 FQNEAQ. CDR3 in amino acids: CASSAAGGDGGYTGELFF. The CDR3 bases are TGTGCCAGCAGCGCAGCCGGTGGGGACGGAGGATACACCGGGGAGCTGTTTTTT.

V and J are TRBV5-1 and TRBJ2-7; D possibly uses TRBD1 or TRBD2 (5 bases each). V lost 4 bases, J lost 2 bases, and 13 bases lay in between. This CDR3 is 14 amino acids long. The germline V gene encodes CDR1 SGHRS and CDR2 YFSETQ. CDR3 DNA sequence: TGCGCCAGCAGCCCCGGGACCGCTCCCTACGAGCAGTACTTC. It specifies CASSPGTAPYEQYF. Supplemented by reference TRBV5-1 and TRBJ2-7, the full variable domain reads KAGVTQTPRYLIKTRGQQVTLSCSPISGHRSVSWYQQTPGQGLQFLFEYFSETQRNKGNFPGRFSGRQFSNSRSEMNVSTLELGDSALYLCASSPGTAPYEQYFGPGTRLTVT.